One and the same sample provided the 18 T cell receptor beta chains below, sequenced in a study of CD8 T cells in Susac syndrome. Random hexamers primed reverse transcription of about 0.45 to 1 ug RNA. TCRdb reprocessed the immunoSEQ multiplex PCR reads via MiXCR and lists one record per CDR3 protein. The sample consists of 160,000 or so distinct CDR3 sequences, approximately 95% of them appearing once. Material for sequencing was CD4+ T cells from PBMCs. These receptors came from a human donor with Susac syndrome.

The J gene is TRBJ2-2, the V gene TRBV27, with 10 bases aligning to TRBD1. CDR1 and CDR2 from the germline V gene are MNHEY and SMNVEV (reference sequence). Unmatched junction bases numbered 10, after V lost 6 bases and J lost 6 bases. This CDR3 spans 16 amino acids. CDR3 in DNA: TGTGCCAGCAGCCGCCCGGGACAGGGGCACGCCGGGGAGCTGTTTTTT. It encodes CASSRPGQGHAGELFF.

This clonotype has just one count. The CDR3 loop reads CASSLRQSGANVLTF. The CDR3, as DNA: TGTGCCAGCAGCCTTAGACAATCTGGGGCCAACGTCCTGACTTTC. V is TRBV7-8 and J is TRBJ2-6; D not resolved. CDR1 SGHVS and CDR2 FQNEAQ come from the germline V gene. Trimming took off 5 bases at V and 1 base at J, with 9 bases between the two ends. The CDR3 has 15 residues.

The chain recombines TRBV4-1 with TRBJ2-3; 11 bases match TRBD2. V was clipped by 2 bases and J by 3 bases; unmatched bases: 13. This CDR3 spans 19 amino acids. Germline assignment: CDR1 MGHRA and CDR2 YSYEKL. The CDR3 sequence is CASSQFGMSSGGLTDTQYF. CDR3 nucleotides: TGCGCCAGCAGCCAATTTGGGATGTCTAGCGGGGGGTTGACAGATACGCAGTATTTT.

This chain uses TRBV9 with TRBJ2-7, with a possible D match to TRBD2 (6 bases). CDR3 size: 15 residues. Germline V lookup: CDR1 SGDLS, CDR2 YYNGEE. The germline V and J ends were trimmed by 0 bases and 4 bases, with 14 bases remaining between them. As DNA, the CDR3 is TGTGCCAGCAGCGTAGAAGGCGGGGCCCAGTACGAGCAGTACTTC. Protein sequence: CASSVEGGAQYEQYF. Full variable domain (missing parts from reference TRBV9 and TRBJ2-7): DSGVTQTPKHLITATGQRVTLRCSPRSGDLSVYWYQQSLDQGLQFLIQYYNGEERAKGNILERFSAQQFPDLHSELNLSSLELGDSALYFCASSVEGGAQYEQYFGPGTRLTVT.

V usage is TRBV16 and J usage is TRBJ2-7; 7 bases align to TRBD2. The CDR3 consists of 15 residues. Losses at the gene ends were 2 bases for V and 0 bases for J; bases not matched to a gene: 4. CDR1 is KGHSY, CDR2 FQNENV, per germline. The CDR3 DNA is TGTGCCAGCAGCCAAGTCGGGGGGTACTCCTACGAGCAGTACTTC. Protein sequence: CASSQVGGYSYEQYF.

The V and J genes are TRBV15 and TRBJ2-2; D not certain. CDR1 LNHNV and CDR2 YYDKDF come from the germline V gene (reference sequence). The CDR3 has 12 residues. Trimming took off 4 bases at V and 7 bases at J, with 7 bases between the two ends. The CDR3 protein is CATSKSVGELFF. The CDR3 DNA follows: TGTGCCACCAGCAAGTCCGTCGGGGAGCTGTTTTTT.

V gene TRBV20-1 combines with J gene TRBJ1-2; no reliable D call. Germline V gene sequence: CDR1 DFQATT, CDR2 SNEGSKA (reference sequence). This CDR3 has 13 amino acids. With 2 bases removed from V and 8 bases from J, the gap between germline ends came to 15 bases. The CDR3 DNA reads as TGCAGTGCTAGACCCCTCGACGCCGGAGGCTACACCTTC. This encodes CSARPLDAGGYTF.

This sequence joins TRBV20-1 and TRBJ1-6, with 7 nucleotides matching TRBD1. The CDR3 runs 14 residues. Germline V gene data show CDR1 as DFQATT and CDR2 as SNEGSKA (reference sequence). The V segment lost 2 bases and the J segment 7 bases; nucleotides outside the gene matches: 5. CDR3 DNA: TGCAGTGCTAGACCGGGACAGTTAAATTCACCCCTCCACTTT. This encodes CSARPGQLNSPLHF.

This clonotype was recorded once. This sequence joins TRBV12-3 or TRBV12-4 and TRBJ1-5, with a tentative D call TRBD1 (5 bases). The length of the CDR3 is 17 residues. V lost 4 bases to trimming and J lost 4 bases, with 20 bases between them. The CDR3 here is CASSSIRVEVRNQPQHF. DNA for the CDR3: TGTGCCAGCAGTTCGATCAGGGTCGAAGTACGAAATCAGCCCCAGCATTTT.

The rearrangement joins TRBV5-4 to TRBJ1-6, with TRBD1 as a possible D gene (6 bases). The CDR3 totals 13 residues. V was pared by 4 bases and J by 14 bases, with 16 bases between. Germline V gives CDR1 SGHNT, CDR2 YYREEE (reference sequence). CDR3 loop: CASSQQGVMALHF. The CDR3 DNA reads as TGTGCCAGCAGCCAACAGGGCGTGATGGCCCTCCACTTT.

This clonotype came up once. V usage is TRBV5-6 and J usage is TRBJ2-2, with no clear D. The germline V and J ends were trimmed by 0 bases and 0 bases, with 9 bases remaining between them. CDR3 length: 16 amino acids. Germline-derived CDR1 and CDR2 are SGHDT and YYEEEE. This CDR3 reads CASSLGVGTNTGELFF. Here the CDR3 DNA reads TGTGCCAGCAGCTTGGGGGTGGGGACGAACACCGGGGAGCTGTTTTTT.

This rearrangement joins TRBV5-1 to TRBJ2-5; D unclear. The CDR3 has 13 amino acids. Between the trimmed V and J ends, which lost 1 base and 1 base, there was a span of 5 bases. Germline V gene lookup returns CDR1 SGHRS and CDR2 YFSETQ. The CDR3 DNA reads as TGCGCCAGCAGCTTGCAGGTCCAAGAGACCCAGTACTTC. Translating it yields CASSLQVQETQYF.

The chain has TRBV7-3 and TRBJ2-2, with TRBD2 matching 8 bases. Looked up from germline, CDR1 is SGHTA and CDR2 is FQGTGA. Losses at the gene ends were 3 bases for V and 6 bases for J; bases not matched to a gene: 3. This CDR3 has 14 amino acids. DNA for the CDR3: TGTGCCAGCAGCTTTCGGGGGGGAGCCGGGGAGCTGTTTTTT. It yields the protein CASSFRGGAGELFF.

This clonotype was detected only once. This sequence joins TRBV25-1 and TRBJ1-3; D not resolved. Trimming pared 4 bases from V and 0 bases from J, leaving 4 bases between. CDR3 length: 13 amino acids. CDR1 MGHDK and CDR2 SYGVNS come from the germline V gene. CDR3: CASSVSSGNTIYF. The CDR3 DNA is TGTGCCAGCAGTGTTAGCTCTGGAAACACCATATATTTT.

This clonotype was detected only once. This chain links TRBV27 with TRBJ1-2; TRBD1 agrees at 7 bases. J gave up 4 bases and V 5 bases, and 7 bases lay outside the gene matches. The CDR3 is 14 amino acids. Per germline, CDR1 MNHEY and CDR2 SMNVEV (reference sequence). The CDR3 bases are TGTGCCAGCAGTCCGACCGGGACAGCCTATGGCTACACCTTC. Its protein is CASSPTGTAYGYTF.

This clonotype was detected once. DNA for the CDR3: TGTGCCAGCAGCGCCTACAGGGGGGCTGAAGCTTTCTTT. This translates into CASSAYRGAEAFF. This chain uses TRBV7-3 with TRBJ1-1, with 8 bases lining up with TRBD1. V lost 5 bases, J lost 6 bases, and 5 bases stayed unmatched. The germline CDR1 and CDR2 sequences are SGHTA and FQGTGA. CDR3 size: 13 residues. Drawing the rest from reference TRBV7-3 and TRBJ1-1, the complete variable domain is GAGVSQTPSNKVTEKGKYVELRCDPISGHTALYWYRQSLGQGPEFLIYFQGTGAADDSGLPNDRFFAVRPEGSVSTLKIQRTERGDSAVYLCASSAYRGAEAFFGQGTRLTVV.

This clonotype is a singleton in its sample. J is TRBJ2-1 and V is TRBV11-1, with 9 nucleotides matching TRBD1. J gave up 10 bases and V 5 bases, and 6 bases lay outside the gene matches. The V gene's germline CDR1 is SGHAT and CDR2 FQDESV (reference sequence). The CDR3 loop spans 13 amino acids. The CDR3 region has the DNA TGTGCCAGCAGCCGCGCCGGGACAGGGGAGCAGTTCTTC. Its translation is CASSRAGTGEQFF.

The chain carries TRBV20-1 and TRBJ2-1; 7 positions match TRBD1. V trimming: 6 bases; J trimming: 6 bases; junction bases outside the gene matches: 11. CDR1 and CDR2 from the germline V gene are DFQATT and SNEGSKA (reference sequence). CDR3 length: 14 amino acids. CDR3 protein: CSAVQATGTNEQFF. CDR3 DNA: TGCAGTGCAGTACAGGCGACAGGGACCAATGAGCAGTTCTTC.